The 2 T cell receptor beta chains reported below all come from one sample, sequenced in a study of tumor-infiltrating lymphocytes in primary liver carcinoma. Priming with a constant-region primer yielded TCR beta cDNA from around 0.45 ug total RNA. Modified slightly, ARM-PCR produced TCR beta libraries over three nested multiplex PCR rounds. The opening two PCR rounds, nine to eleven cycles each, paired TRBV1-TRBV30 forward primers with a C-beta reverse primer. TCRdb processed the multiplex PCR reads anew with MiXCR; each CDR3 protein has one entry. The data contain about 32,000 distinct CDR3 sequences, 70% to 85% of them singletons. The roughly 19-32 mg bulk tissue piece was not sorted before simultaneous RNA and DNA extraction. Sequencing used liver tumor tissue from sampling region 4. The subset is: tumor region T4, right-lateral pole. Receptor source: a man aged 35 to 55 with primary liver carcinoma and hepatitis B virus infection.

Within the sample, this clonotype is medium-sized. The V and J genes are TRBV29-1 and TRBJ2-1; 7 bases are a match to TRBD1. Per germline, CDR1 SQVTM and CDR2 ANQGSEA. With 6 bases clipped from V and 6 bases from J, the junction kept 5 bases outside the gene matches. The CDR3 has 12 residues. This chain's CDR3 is CSVPTGSNEQFF. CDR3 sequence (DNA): TGCAGCGTACCGACAGGGTCCAATGAGCAGTTCTTC.

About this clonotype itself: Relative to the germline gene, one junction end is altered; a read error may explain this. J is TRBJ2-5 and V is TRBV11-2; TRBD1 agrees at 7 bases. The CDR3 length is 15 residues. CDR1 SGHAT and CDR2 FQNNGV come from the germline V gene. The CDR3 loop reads CASSLVGGMGETHYF. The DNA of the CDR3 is TGTGCCAGCAGCTTAGTAGGGGGCATGGGAGAGACCCATTACTTC. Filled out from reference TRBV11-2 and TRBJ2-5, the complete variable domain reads EAGVAQSPRYKIIEKRQSVAFWCNPISGHATLYWYQQILGQGPKLLIQFQNNGVVDDSQLPKDRFSAERLKGVDSTLKIQPAKLEDSAVYLCASSLVGGMGETHYFGPGTRLLVL.